The 8 T cell receptor delta chains below were found in one sample sequenced in a study of γδ T cells in repeated Plasmodium falciparum infection. Gammadelta T cells were flow-sorted from PBMC into Vgamma9/Vdelta2+ and Vdelta2-negative populations for bulk analysis. TCRdb used CATT to re-call clones from the multiplex PCR reads. Of about 50,000 delta-chain clones in the sample, roughly 2% were seen once. The sample was gamma-delta T cells from blood. These receptors all come from a pool of human donors (malaria-infected and uninfected, not separated).

Notes on this clone: The amino acid sequence in TCRdb belongs to a much larger clone and departs from this DNA's translation at residue 24, likely a sequencing read error; the sequence shown is translated from the DNA. The chain combines TRDV1 with TRDJ1; 13 bases line up with TRDD3. TCRdb supplies no J gene; here it was assigned by aligning the nucleotide sequence to germline. The germline gives CDR1 TSWWSYY, CDR2 QGS. The CDR3 is 27 residues long. CDR3 nucleotides: TGTGCTCTTGGGGAACCGTCATACTACGTCCTATTTGATGGGTACTGGGGGATACGCGTTAGGACCGATAGACTCATCTTT. Translating gives CALGEPSYYVLFDGYWGIRVRTDRLIF.

This clone has more than one count but fewer than ten. A read error likely explains this, since a far larger clone differs by one base. The same CDR3 is also encoded by other DNA sequences in this sample. The chain is built from TRDV2 and TRDJ1, with unresolved D. Matching the DNA to germline supplied the J gene, which TCRdb does not give. Trimming stripped 0 bases from V and 1 base from J, with 8 bases between. This CDR3 contains 14 residues. In germline, CDR1 is GEAIGNYY, CDR2 EKD. Written as DNA, the CDR3 is TGTGCCTGTGACACCCTAGGGACCACCGATAAACTCATCTTT. This sequence encodes CACDTLGTTDKLIF.

This clone was counted a few times. Given a far larger clone just one base away, this is likely a sequencing read error. Other nucleotide sequences from this sample produce the same CDR3. No call exists for the J gene, whereas the V gene is TRDV1; TRDD2 is taken as the D call from the table, unchecked against the DNA. This CDR3 has 11 amino acids. Per the germline V gene, CDR1 is TSWWSYY and CDR2 is QGS. The CDR3 coding sequence is TGCGCTCTTGGGGCGATGGCCTTCCTCCATTTC. As protein: CALGAMAFLHF.

This clone was found a few times. A far larger clone is only one base removed, so a read error is likely. Distinct nucleotide sequences in the sample also encode this CDR3. The V call is TRDV1, the J call TRDJ1; TRDD2 might be the D (6 bases). TCRdb supplies no J gene; here it was assigned by aligning the nucleotide sequence to germline. The CDR3 runs 22 residues. The V gene lost 1 base and the J gene lost 1 base, with 31 bases spanning the gap. Germline values: CDR1 TSWWSYY, CDR2 QGS. This CDR3 is CALGEPRPFPRRSLPSTDKLIF. For the CDR3, the DNA is TGTGCTCTTGGGGAACCCCGCCCCTTCCCGCGCAGGTCCCTACCATCCACCGATAAACTCATCTTT.

Points on this clone: The translation of this DNA and the TCRdb protein of a much larger clone differ at residue 11, probably owing to a read error; the protein shown here is translated from the DNA. V gene TRDV2 combines with J gene TRDJ1; 11 bases are shared with TRDD3. As TCRdb names no J gene, one was assigned here on the basis of a DNA match to germline. Per germline, CDR1 GEAIGNYY and CDR2 EKD. CDR3 length equals 17 residues. Trimming at V came to 0 bases and at J to 7 bases, leaving 12 bases not matched to a gene. The CDR3 sequence: CACDTGDGGYVGAKLIF. CDR3 in DNA: TGTGCCTGTGACACCGGTGATGGGGGATACGTTGGGGCTAAACTCATCTTT.

Remarks on this clone: A far larger clone is one base from this, pointing to a likely read error. Other DNA sequences from this sample encode an identical CDR3 as well. The V gene is TRDV1, the J gene TRDJ1; the match to TRDD3 covers 10 bases. Since TCRdb gives no J gene, matching the DNA to germline was used here to assign it. CDR3 length: 18 residues. Germline V gene sequence: CDR1 TSWWSYY, CDR2 QGS. Unmatched junction bases numbered 16, after V lost 4 bases and J lost 5 bases. This CDR3 is CALGGCTGWGISTDKLIF. The CDR3, as DNA: TGTGCTCTTGGGGGTTGTACTGGCTGGGGGATAAGTACTGATAAACTCATCTTT.

About this clone itself: It differs at one base from a far larger clone, so likely a read error. Additional DNA sequences in this sample encode the identical CDR3. J gene calling gave no result, while the V gene is TRDV1; the table assigns TRDD3, which was not confirmed against the DNA. This CDR3 has 21 residues. Per germline, CDR1 TSWWSYY and CDR2 QGS. This CDR3 is CALGEKVPYFLLGPSGDKLIF. The DNA of the CDR3 is TGTGCTCTTGGGGAAAAAGTCCCCTACTTCCTTCTTGGACCCTCGGGGGATAAACTCATCTTC.

This clone showed up many times. TCRdb assigns this DNA the protein of a much larger clone, which departs from its translation at residue 15; this likely reflects a read error, and the protein shown comes from translating the DNA. The V gene is TRDV1, the J gene TRDJ1; the D gene is possibly TRDD3 (8 bases). The germline gives CDR1 TSWWSYY, CDR2 QGS. The CDR3 consists of 24 residues. The CDR3 DNA is TGTGCCCTGGGCAAATTCCTACTTCTCCCCTGGGGGACAAAAGTCCCGAGGTACACCGATAAACTCATCTTT. This codes for CALGKFLLLPWGTKVPRYTDKLIF.